This record looks at one T cell receptor beta chain sequence and its context. This specimen comes from a study of control samples from healthy donors and cancer patients. Germline V gives CDR1 LNHDA, CDR2 SQIVND (reference sequence). This CDR3 has 14 amino acids. Trimming shortened V by 4 bases and J by 6 bases, and 13 bases separated the two germline ends. Method: immunoSEQ multiplex PCR; TCRdb's copy keeps in-frame clones and lacks some. In total, the table holds about 200,000 clones. The sequencing input was blood. This receptor was identified in a woman in her twenties or thirties in good health. The V gene is TRBV19, the J gene TRBJ1-5, with D possibly TRBD1 on 6 matching bases. The CDR3 region is CASSRGGEVQPQHF. For the CDR3, the DNA is TGTGCCAGTAGTAGGGGGGGCGAGGTTCAGCCCCAGCATTTT.